The entry below gives a single T cell receptor (beta chain) sequence along with its context. Its antigen is unknown. The data originate from a study of T cell responses to AZD1222 COVID-19 vaccine. Findings and caveats of the study: The donors showed a predominance of white British ancestry and of females, with possible underestimation of clonal diversity. All repertoire sampling was performed exclusively after the peak T cell response. Spike-specific TCR breadth and depth went up after people got two AZD1222 doses. Regions left unmutated in variants are reportedly the target of nearly half of spike-specific TCRs.

Method: immunoSEQ multiplex PCR; TCRdb's copy keeps in-frame clones and lacks some. The sample has 150,000 to 200,000 clones, roughly 92% seen once. The CDR3 is 18 residues long. Trimming took 4 bases from V and 5 from J; bases not matched to a gene: 10. Germline V gives CDR1 SGHNT, CDR2 YYREEE (reference sequence). This TCR was sampled from an adult who received the AZD1222 COVID-19 vaccine. This chain connects TRBV5-4 to TRBJ2-1; 15 bases are shared with TRBD2. The input for sequencing was peripheral blood, taken 28 days after the second AZD1222 dose. The CDR3 nucleotides read TGTGCCAGCAGCCCCGGGACTAGCGGGAGGATCGGGAACAATGAGCAGTTCTTC. Translation: CASSPGTSGRIGNNEQFF.